One TCR beta chain is described in this entry. The antigen is undetermined. The junction departs from germline at one end; a sequencing error may be responsible. The sample comes from a study of blood T cells in healthy people across ages. About the study: Template switching caught about one barcoded beta molecule for each two T cells. Study conclusions and caveats: Compared with aged donors, long-lived donors showed fewer expanded clones, suggesting selection.

The extraction recovered at least 6 micrograms of total RNA per sample. The CDR3 loop spans 14 amino acids. Germline V lookup: CDR1 SNHLY, CDR2 FYNNEI. Together with a sample-barcoded 5' primer, a J-beta primer mix was included in a second PCR lasting roughly 6 to 12 cycles. Each cDNA molecule carried a tag from a template-switch adaptor that contained 12 random nucleotides. TCRdb re-called the 5' RACE reads through MiXCR, storing one row per CDR3 protein. The data show 1.5 million to 2 million distinct CDR3 sequences, with 30% to 40% seen just once and about 11% held by the top ten. The V call is TRBV2, the J call TRBJ2-7, with TRBD2 as a possible D gene (6 bases). The sequence came from a woman aged 25 to 39 in good health. Sequencing used blood. DNA of the CDR3: TGTGCCAGCACTGAACGGCGGGACGGTTACGAGCAGTACTTC. It translates to CASTERRDGYEQYF.